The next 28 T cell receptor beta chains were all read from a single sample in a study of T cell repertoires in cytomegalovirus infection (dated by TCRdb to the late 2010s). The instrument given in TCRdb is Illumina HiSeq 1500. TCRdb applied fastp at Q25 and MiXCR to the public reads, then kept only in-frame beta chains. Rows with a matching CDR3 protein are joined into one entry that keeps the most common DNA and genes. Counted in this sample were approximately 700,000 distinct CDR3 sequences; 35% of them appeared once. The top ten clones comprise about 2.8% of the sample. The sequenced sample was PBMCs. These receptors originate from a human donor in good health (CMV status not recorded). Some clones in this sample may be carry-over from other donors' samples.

CDR3 loop: CAISERVTDTQYF. The CDR3 DNA is TGTGCCATCAGTGAGCGGGTCACAGATACGCAGTATTTT. V usage is TRBV10-3 and J usage is TRBJ2-3; D ambiguous. The CDR3 is made up of 13 amino acids. Per the germline V gene, CDR1 is ENHRY and CDR2 is SYGVKD. The V and J ends lost 2 bases and 2 bases respectively, with 5 bases between them.

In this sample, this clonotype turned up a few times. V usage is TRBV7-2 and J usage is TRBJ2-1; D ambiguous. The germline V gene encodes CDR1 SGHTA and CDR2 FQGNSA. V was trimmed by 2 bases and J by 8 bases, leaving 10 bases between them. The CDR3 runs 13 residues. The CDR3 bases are TGTGCCAGCAGCTTATACAAAACATATGAGCAGTTCTTC. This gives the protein CASSLYKTYEQFF.

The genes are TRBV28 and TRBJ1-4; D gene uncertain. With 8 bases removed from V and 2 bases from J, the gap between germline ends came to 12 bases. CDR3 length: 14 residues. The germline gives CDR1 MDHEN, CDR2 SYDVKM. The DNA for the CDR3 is TGTGCCAGCGTAAGGGCCGACACTAATGAAAAACTGTTTTTT. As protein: CASVRADTNEKLFF. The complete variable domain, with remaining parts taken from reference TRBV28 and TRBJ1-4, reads DVKVTQSSRYLVKRTGEKVFLECVQDMDHENMFWYRQDPGLGLRLIYFSYDVKMKEKGDIPEGYSVSREKKERFSLILESASTNQTSMYLCASVRADTNEKLFFGSGTQLSVL.

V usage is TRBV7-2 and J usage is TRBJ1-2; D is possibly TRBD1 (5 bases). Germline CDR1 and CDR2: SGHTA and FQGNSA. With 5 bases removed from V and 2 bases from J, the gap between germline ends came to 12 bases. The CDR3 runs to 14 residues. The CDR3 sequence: CASSIQGSNYGYTF. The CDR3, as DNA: TGTGCCAGCAGCATTCAGGGTTCGAACTATGGCTACACCTTC.

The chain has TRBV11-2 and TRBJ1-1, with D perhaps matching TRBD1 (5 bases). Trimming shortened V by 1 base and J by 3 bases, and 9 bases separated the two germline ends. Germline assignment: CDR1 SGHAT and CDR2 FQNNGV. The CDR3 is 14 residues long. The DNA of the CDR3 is TGTGCCAGCAGCTTAGCTGCAGGGTACACTGAAGCTTTCTTT. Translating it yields CASSLAAGYTEAFF.

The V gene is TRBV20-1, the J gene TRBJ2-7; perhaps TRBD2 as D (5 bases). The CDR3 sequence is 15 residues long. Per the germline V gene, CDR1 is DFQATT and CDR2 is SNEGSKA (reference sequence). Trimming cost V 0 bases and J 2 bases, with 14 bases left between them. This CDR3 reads CSARELRVSAYEQYF. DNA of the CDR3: TGCAGTGCTAGAGAGTTGAGGGTAAGCGCCTACGAGCAGTACTTC.

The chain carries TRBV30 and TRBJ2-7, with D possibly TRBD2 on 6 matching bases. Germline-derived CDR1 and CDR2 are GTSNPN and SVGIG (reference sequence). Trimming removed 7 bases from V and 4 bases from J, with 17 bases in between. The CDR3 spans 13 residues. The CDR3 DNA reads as TGTGCCTTTAGCCCGGGAGAATGGTACGAGCAGTACTTC. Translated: CAFSPGEWYEQYF.

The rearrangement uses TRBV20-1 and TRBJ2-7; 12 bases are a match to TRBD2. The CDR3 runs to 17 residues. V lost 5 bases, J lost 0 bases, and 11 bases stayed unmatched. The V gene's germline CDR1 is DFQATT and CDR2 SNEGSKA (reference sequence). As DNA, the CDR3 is TGCAGTGCTGCAAGGCTAGCGGGAGGGCTTCCCTCCTACGAGCAGTACTTC. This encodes CSAARLAGGLPSYEQYF.

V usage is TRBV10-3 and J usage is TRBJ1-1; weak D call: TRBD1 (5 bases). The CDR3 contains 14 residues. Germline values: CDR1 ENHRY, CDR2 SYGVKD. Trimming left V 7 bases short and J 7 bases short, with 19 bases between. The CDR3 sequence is CAITHRREGGEAFF. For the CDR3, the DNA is TGTGCCATCACCCACAGGCGGGAGGGCGGTGAAGCTTTCTTT.

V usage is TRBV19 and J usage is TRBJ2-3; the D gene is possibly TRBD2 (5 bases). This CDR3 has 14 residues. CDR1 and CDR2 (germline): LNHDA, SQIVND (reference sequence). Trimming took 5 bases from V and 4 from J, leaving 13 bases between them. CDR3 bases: TGTGCCAGTAGTGTCTATTCCGGGGCAGATACGCAGTATTTT. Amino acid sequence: CASSVYSGADTQYF. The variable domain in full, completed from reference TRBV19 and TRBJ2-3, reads DGGITQSPKYLFRKEGQNVTLSCEQNLNHDAMYWYRQDPGQGLRLIYYSQIVNDFQKGDIAEGYSVSREKKESFPLTVTSAQKNPTAFYLCASSVYSGADTQYFGPGTRLTVL.

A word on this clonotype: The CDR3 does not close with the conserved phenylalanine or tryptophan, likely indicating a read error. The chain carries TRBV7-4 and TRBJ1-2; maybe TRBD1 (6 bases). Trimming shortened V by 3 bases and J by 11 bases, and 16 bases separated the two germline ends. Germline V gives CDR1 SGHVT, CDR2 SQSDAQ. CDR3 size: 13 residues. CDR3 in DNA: TGTGCCAGCAGCTTCCCGAGGGGGGGCGCGTACACCTAC. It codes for CASSFPRGGAYTY.

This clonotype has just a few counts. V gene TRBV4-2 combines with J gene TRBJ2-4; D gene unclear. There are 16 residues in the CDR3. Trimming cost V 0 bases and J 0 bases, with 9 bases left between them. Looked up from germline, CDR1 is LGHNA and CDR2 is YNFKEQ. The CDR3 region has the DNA TGTGCCAGCAGCCAAGAGGCGTTCGTAGCCAAAAACATTCAGTACTTC. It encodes CASSQEAFVAKNIQYF.

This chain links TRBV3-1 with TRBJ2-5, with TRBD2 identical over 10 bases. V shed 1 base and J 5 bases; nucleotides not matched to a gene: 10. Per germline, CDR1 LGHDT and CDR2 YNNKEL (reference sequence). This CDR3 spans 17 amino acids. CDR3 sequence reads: CASSQVKRLAGRETQYF. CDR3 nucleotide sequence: TGTGCCAGCAGCCAAGTTAAGCGACTAGCGGGTAGGGAGACCCAGTACTTC.

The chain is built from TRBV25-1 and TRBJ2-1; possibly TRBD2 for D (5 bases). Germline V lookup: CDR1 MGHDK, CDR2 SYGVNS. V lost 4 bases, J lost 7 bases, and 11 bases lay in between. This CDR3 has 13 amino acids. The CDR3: CASSGAGGNEQFF. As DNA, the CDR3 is TGTGCCAGCAGTGGCGCGGGTGGGAATGAGCAGTTCTTC.

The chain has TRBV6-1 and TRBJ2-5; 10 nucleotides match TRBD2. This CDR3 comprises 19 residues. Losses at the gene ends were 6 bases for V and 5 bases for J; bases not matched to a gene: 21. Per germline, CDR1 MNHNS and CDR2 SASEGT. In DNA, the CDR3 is TGTGCCAGCAGCGTCCCGGAGCGGGGGGGATCTCCCGGGCGGGAGACCCAGTACTTC. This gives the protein CASSVPERGGSPGRETQYF.

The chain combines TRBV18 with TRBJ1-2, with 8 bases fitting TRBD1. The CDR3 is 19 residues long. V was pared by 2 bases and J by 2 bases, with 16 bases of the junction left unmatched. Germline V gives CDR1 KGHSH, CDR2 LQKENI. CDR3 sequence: CASSPSVLMGQGANYGYTF. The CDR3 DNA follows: TGTGCCAGCTCACCATCGGTCCTGATGGGGCAGGGGGCCAACTATGGCTACACCTTC.

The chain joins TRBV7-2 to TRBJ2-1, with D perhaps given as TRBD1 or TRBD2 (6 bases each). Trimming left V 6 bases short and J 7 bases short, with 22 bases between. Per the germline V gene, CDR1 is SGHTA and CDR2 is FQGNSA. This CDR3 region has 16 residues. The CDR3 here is CASRLGSGATWNEQFF. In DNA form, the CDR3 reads TGTGCCAGCAGGTTGGGTTCGGGGGCAACGTGGAATGAGCAGTTCTTC.

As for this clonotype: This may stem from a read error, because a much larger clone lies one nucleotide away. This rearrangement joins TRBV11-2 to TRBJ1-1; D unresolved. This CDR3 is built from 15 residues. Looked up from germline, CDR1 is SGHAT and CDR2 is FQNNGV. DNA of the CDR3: TGTTCCAGCAGCCTGCCATCTTTTGGGAACACTGAAGCTTTCTTT. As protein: CSSSLPSFGNTEAFF.

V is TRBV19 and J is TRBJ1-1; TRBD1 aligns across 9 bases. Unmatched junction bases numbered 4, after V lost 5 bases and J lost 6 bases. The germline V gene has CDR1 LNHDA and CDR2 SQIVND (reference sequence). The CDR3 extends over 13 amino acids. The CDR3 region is CASSLRDRAEAFF. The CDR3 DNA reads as TGTGCCAGTAGTCTTCGGGACAGGGCTGAAGCTTTCTTT.

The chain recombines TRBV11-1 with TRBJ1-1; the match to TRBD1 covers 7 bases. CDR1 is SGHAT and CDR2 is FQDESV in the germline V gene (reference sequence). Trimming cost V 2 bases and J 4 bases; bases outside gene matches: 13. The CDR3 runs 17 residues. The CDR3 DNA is TGTGCCAGCAGCTTAATCAGGGGGATAATCGTTGGCACTGAAGCTTTCTTT. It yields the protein CASSLIRGIIVGTEAFF.

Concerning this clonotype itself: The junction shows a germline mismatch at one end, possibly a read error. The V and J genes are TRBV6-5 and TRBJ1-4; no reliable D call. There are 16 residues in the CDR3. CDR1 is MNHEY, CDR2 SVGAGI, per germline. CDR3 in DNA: TGTGCCAGCAGTTACTCGCAGTCTGCAACTAATGAAAAAATGTTTTTT. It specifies CASSYSQSATNEKMFF.

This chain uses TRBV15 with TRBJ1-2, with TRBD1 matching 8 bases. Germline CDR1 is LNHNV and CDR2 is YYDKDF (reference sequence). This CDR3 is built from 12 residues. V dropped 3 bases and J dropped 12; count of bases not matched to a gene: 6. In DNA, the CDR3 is TGTGCCACCAGCAGGGACAGGGAATTCCACACCTTC. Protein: CATSRDREFHTF. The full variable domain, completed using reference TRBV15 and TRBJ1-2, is DAMVIQNPRYQVTQFGKPVTLSCSQTLNHNVMYWYQQKSSQAPKLLFHYYDKDFNNEADTPDNFQSRRPNTSFCFLDIRSPGLGDTAMYLCATSRDREFHTFGSGTRLTVV.

The CDR3 DNA reads as TGCAGTGCTAGAGACGCCATACAGGTGAACACTGAAGCTTTCTTT. As protein: CSARDAIQVNTEAFF. V usage is TRBV20-1 and J usage is TRBJ1-1; weak D call: TRBD1 (5 bases). This CDR3 comprises 15 residues. V dropped 0 bases and J dropped 0 bases, with 11 bases sitting between them. The germline gives CDR1 DFQATT, CDR2 SNEGSKA (reference sequence).

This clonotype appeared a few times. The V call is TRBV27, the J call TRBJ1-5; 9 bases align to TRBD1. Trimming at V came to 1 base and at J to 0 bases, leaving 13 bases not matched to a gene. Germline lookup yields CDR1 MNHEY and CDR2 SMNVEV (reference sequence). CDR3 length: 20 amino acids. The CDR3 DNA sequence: TGTGCCAGCAGTTTATTTAGCCCGGGACAGGGAAGTAATAGCAATCAGCCCCAGCATTTT. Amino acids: CASSLFSPGQGSNSNQPQHF.

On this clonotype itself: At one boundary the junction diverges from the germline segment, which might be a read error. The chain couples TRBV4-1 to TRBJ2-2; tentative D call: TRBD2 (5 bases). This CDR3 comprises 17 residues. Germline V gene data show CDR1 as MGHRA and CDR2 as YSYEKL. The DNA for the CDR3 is TGCGCCAGCAGCCAAGATCGTCGGACCTCGAACACCGGGGAGCTTTTTTTT. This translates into CASSQDRRTSNTGELFF.

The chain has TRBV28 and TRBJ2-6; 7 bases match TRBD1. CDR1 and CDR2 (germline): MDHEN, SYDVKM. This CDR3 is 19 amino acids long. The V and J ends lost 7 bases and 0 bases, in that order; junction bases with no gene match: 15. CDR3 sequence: CASKGASTGPASGANVLTF. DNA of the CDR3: TGTGCCAGCAAGGGGGCCTCGACAGGCCCAGCCTCTGGGGCCAACGTCCTGACTTTC.

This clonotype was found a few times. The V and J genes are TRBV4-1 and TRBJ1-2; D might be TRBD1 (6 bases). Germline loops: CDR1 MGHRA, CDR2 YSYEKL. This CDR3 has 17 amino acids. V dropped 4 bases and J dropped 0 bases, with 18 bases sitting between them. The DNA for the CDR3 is TGCGCCAGCAGCCTATCCGGACAGACAACTACTAACTATGGCTACACCTTC. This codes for CASSLSGQTTTNYGYTF.

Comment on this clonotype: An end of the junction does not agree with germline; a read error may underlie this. CDR3 nucleotides: TGCTCCAGCAGCTTGGCCCGCGGCTACGAGCAGTACTTC. It yields the protein CSSSLARGYEQYF. V usage is TRBV5-1 and J usage is TRBJ2-7; D not certain. CDR3 size: 13 residues. Germline lookup yields CDR1 SGHRS and CDR2 YFSETQ.